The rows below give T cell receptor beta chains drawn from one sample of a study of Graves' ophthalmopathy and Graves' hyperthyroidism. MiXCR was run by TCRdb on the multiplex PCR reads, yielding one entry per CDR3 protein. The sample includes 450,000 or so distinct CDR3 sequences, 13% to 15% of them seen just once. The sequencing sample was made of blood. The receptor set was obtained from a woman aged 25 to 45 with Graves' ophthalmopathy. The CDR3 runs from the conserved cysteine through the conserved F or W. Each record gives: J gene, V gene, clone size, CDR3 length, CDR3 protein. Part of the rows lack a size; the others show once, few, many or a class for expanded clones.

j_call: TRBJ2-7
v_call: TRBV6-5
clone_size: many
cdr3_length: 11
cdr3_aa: CASSNDYEQYF

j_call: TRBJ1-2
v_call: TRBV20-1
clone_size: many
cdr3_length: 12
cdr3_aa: CSARPPPMGYTF

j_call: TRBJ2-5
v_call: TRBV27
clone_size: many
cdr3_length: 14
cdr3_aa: CASSLYQAGETQYF

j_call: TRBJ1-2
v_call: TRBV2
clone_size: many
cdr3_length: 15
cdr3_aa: CASSEYGRAGAGYTF

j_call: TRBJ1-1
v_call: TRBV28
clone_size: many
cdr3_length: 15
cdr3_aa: CASSLSRGGGTEAFF

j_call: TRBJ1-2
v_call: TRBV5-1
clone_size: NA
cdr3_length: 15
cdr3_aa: CASSWDSSMSVGYTF

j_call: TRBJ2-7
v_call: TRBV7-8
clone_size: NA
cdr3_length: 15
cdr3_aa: CASSRQTTGGYEQYF

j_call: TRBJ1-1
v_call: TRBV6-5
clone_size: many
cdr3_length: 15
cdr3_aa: CASGFVGTGLTEAFF

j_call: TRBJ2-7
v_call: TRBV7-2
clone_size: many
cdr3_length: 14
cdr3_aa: CASSYLDGPYEQYF

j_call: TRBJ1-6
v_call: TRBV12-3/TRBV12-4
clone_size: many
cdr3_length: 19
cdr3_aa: CASSLTPRPRGKGYSPLHF

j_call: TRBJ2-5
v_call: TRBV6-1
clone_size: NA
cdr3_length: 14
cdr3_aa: CASSVGRGQETQYF

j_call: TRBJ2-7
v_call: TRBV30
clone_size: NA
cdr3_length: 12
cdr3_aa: CAWSKGHYEQYF

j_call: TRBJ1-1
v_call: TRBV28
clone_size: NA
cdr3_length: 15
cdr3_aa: CASSFHTGRSTEAFF

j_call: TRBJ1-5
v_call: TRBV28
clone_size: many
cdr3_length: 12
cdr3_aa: CASSPTNQPQHF

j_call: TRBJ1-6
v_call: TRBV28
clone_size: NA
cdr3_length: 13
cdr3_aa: CASDDREVSHLHF

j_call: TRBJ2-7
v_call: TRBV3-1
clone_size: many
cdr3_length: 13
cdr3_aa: CASSQGEVGEQYF

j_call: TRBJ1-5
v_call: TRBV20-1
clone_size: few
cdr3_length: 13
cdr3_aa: CSAQGGANQPQHF

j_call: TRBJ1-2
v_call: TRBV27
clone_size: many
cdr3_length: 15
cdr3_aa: CASSLSAVDSYGYTF

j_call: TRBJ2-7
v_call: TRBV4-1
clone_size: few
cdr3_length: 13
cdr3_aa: CANSQRTSYEQYF

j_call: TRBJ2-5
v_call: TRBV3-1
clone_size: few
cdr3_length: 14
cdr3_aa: CASSQVAGWETQYF

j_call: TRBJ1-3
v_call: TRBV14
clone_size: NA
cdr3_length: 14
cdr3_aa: CASREQGSGNTIYF

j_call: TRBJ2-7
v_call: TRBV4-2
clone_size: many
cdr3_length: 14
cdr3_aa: CASSQVGGAGEQYF

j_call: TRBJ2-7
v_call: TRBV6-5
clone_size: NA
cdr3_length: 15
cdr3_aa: CASGSIWTGDHEQYF

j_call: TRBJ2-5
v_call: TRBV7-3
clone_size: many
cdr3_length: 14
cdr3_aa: CASSLGPGAETQYF

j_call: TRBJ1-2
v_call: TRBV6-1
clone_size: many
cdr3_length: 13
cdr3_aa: CASRRGRDYGYTF

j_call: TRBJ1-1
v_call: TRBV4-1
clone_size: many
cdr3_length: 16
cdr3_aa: CASSQDGGMMNTEAFF

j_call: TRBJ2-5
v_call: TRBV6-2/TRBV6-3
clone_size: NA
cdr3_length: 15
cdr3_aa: CASAGQAKVKETQYF

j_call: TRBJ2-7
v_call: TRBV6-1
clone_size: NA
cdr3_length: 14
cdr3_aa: CASSLDAGPYELYF

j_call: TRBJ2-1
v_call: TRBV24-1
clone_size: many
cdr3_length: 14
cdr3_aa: CATSDPGDQDEQFF

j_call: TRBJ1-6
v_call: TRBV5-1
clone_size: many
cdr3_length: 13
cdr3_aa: CASRTDYNSPLHF

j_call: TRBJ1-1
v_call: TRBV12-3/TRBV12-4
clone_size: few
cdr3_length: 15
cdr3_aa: CASREGRGGYTEAFF

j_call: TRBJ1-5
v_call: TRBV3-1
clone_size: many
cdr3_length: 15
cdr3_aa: CASSQDSVGDQPQHF

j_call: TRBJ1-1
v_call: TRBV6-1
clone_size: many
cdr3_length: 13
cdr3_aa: CASSRDRDTEAFF

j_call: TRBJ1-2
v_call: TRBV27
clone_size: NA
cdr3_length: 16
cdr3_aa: CVCSLSSVGGNYGYTF

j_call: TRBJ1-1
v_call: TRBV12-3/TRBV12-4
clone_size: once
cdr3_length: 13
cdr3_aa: CASTKGQDTEAFF

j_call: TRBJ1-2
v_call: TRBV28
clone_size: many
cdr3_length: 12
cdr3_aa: CASSLWGSGYTF

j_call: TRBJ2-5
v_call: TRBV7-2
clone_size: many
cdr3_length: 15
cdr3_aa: CASSLAGRSQETQYF

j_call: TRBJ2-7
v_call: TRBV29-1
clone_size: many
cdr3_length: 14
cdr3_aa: CSVTPTVSSYEQYF

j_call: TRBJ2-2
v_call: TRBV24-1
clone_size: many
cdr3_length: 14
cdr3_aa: CATSDLRDTGELFF

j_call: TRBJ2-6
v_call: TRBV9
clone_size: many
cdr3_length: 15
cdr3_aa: CASSSGDSGANVLTF

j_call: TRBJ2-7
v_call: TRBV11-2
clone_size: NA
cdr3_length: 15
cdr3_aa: CASSLMGGTGYEQYF

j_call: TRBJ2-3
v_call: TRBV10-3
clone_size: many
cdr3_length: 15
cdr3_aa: CAISGTSGSTDTQYF

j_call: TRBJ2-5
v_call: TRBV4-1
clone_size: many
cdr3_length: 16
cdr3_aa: CASSQAGDRELKTQYF

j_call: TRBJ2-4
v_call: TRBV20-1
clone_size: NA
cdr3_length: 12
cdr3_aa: CSASGPKNIKYF

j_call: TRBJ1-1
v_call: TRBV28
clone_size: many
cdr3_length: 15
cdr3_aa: CASSLRGARFTEAFF

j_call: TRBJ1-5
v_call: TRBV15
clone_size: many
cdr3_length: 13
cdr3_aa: CATQQGWGQPQHF